Detailed here is one T cell receptor (beta chain). This sample was taken from a study of blood T cell repertoires in COVID-19. Study information: Material from acute and convalescent COVID-19 was sourced from the United States, Italy and Spain. T cells, B-cell-depleted T cells, or PBMCs supplied cDNA or gDNA.

Original processing notes: Amplification of reference gene primers was used by the study to estimate nucleated cell counts. The repertoire was sequenced with immunoSEQ multiplex PCR; TCRdb's copy has only in-frame clones and lacks some. The V and J calls and clone size were taken over from that table, and D and trimming were inferred from the DNA. The sample has 150,000 to 200,000 clones, 65% to 85% seen once; the top ten hold roughly 11%. This CDR3 comprises 15 residues. Germline V gives CDR1 SNHLY, CDR2 FYNNEI. Trimming took 3 bases from V and 4 from J; bases not matched to a gene: 8. This clonotype was obtained from a man between 60 and 75 years old with active or convalescent COVID-19. V gene TRBV2 combines with J gene TRBJ2-7, with TRBD2 matching over 8 bases. The sample was peripheral blood. DNA of the CDR3: TGTGCCAGCAGTGACCCCGGGACTAGGCCTTACGAGCAGTACTTC. It yields the protein CASSDPGTRPYEQYF. The complete variable domain, with remaining parts taken from reference TRBV2 and TRBJ2-7, reads EPEVTQTPSHQVTQMGQEVILRCVPISNHLYFYWYRQILGQKVEFLVSFYNNEISEKSEIFDDQFSVERPDGSNFTLKIRSTKLEDSAMYFCASSDPGTRPYEQYFGPGTRLTVT.